These T cell receptor beta chains were read from a single sample in a study of blood T cell repertoires in COVID-19. Data came from immunoSEQ multiplex PCR; TCRdb stores just in-frame clones and leaves some out. The sample has 150,000 to 200,000 clones; about 92% are singletons. The sample taken for sequencing was peripheral blood. These receptors originate from an older woman with COVID-19, enrolled during active disease. CDR3s include the opening cysteine and the closing phenylalanine or tryptophan. A D gene is named only where the DNA matches it firmly. Clone size appears in some rows only: once, few, many, or a class for an expanded clone.

v_gene	abundance	d_gene	j_gene	CDR3nt	CDR3aa
TRBV5-1	.	TRBD1	TRBJ1-4	TGCGCCAGCAGCTTGGCGACAGGGCAAAAACTGTTTTTT	CASSLATGQKLFF
TRBV30	.	.	TRBJ1-2	TGTGCCTCCATGCTCTCGGGGGGCGGCTACACCTTC	CASMLSGGGYTF
TRBV2	.	.	TRBJ1-2	TGTGCCAGCAGTCGAGGGAATGGCTACACCTTC	CASSRGNGYTF
TRBV12-5	.	.	TRBJ2-1	TGTGCTAGTGGTTTGGGGCAGAACAATGAGCAGTTCTTC	CASGLGQNNEQFF
TRBV18	.	.	TRBJ2-2	TGTGCCAGCGCCTACTTTGGGACATTGAACACCGGGGAGCTGTTTTTT	CASAYFGTLNTGELFF
TRBV27	.	.	TRBJ2-7	TGTGCCAGCAGTTTACCAGGGTCCTACGAGCAGTACTTC	CASSLPGSYEQYF
TRBV4-1	.	.	TRBJ2-3	TGCGCCAGCAGCCGACAGGCAGATACGCAGTATTTT	CASSRQADTQYF
TRBV2	.	TRBD1	TRBJ1-2	TGTGCCAGCAGTCAAGACAGGGGGCATGGCTACACCTTC	CASSQDRGHGYTF
TRBV5-6	.	.	TRBJ1-1	TGTGCCAGCAGCTTGGAGGAGTCTGAAGCTTTCTTT	CASSLEESEAFF
TRBV15	.	.	TRBJ1-2	TGTGCCACCAGCAGAGCGGGGGGCGCCTATGGCTACACCTTC	CATSRAGGAYGYTF
TRBV7-9	.	.	TRBJ1-2	TGTGCCAGCAGCACGCGGGACGGTAACTATGGCTACACCTTC	CASSTRDGNYGYTF
TRBV19	.	.	TRBJ1-5	TGTGCCAGTAGTTTTAATCCCAGGGAGGAAAGCAATCAGCCCCAGCATTTT	CASSFNPREESNQPQHF
TRBV5-1	.	.	TRBJ2-1	TGCGCCAGCAGCTTGGAACAGGCTTACAATGAGCAGTTCTTC	CASSLEQAYNEQFF
TRBV5-4	.	.	TRBJ1-2	TGTGCCAGCAGCATTGACAGAGCCACTAACTATGGCTACACCTTC	CASSIDRATNYGYTF
TRBV19	.	.	TRBJ1-1	TGTGCCAGTAGTACCTATCTGAACACTGAAGCTTTCTTT	CASSTYLNTEAFF
TRBV7-9	.	TRBD1	TRBJ1-3	TGTGCCAGCAGCCCCAAGACAGGGGCTGGAAACACCATATATTTT	CASSPKTGAGNTIYF
TRBV4-3	.	TRBD2	TRBJ2-5	TGCGCCAGCAGCCAAAGCCCGGGACTAGCGGGGGGGCACCAAGAGACCCAGTACTTC	CASSQSPGLAGGHQETQYF
TRBV18	.	.	TRBJ2-3	TGTGCCAGCTCATCGGGACGGAGGGGCACAGATACGCAGTATTTT	CASSSGRRGTDTQYF
TRBV7-2	.	.	TRBJ1-1	TGTGCCAGCAGCTTAGCCCCAGACATACTGAACACTGAAGCTTTCTTT	CASSLAPDILNTEAFF
TRBV4-2	.	TRBD1	TRBJ2-2	TGTGCCAGCAGCTCCCGTGGACAGGGGAACACCGGGGAGCTGTTTTTT	CASSSRGQGNTGELFF
TRBV24-1	.	TRBD1	TRBJ1-2	TGTGCCACCAGTGGCGACAGGGTGGGGTATGGCTACACCTTC	CATSGDRVGYGYTF
TRBV18	.	TRBD1	TRBJ1-2	TGTGCCAGCTCACCACCCACCGGGACAGGGGGCTTTGGCTACACCTTC	CASSPPTGTGGFGYTF
TRBV5-1	.	.	TRBJ1-5	TGCGCCAGCAGCCCTGACGGGGGTAATCAGCCCCAGCATTTT	CASSPDGGNQPQHF
TRBV27	.	TRBD2	TRBJ2-3	TGTGCCAGCAAGGGTAGCGGGGTTATGCAGTATTTT	CASKGSGVMQYF
TRBV11-2	.	TRBD1	TRBJ2-2	TGTGCCAGCAGCCAGACAGGGAGGAACACCGGGGAGCTGTTTTTT	CASSQTGRNTGELFF
TRBV4-3	.	TRBD1	TRBJ1-2	TGCGCCAGCAGCGACCGGGACAGGGCCTATTTTTTCGGCTACACCTTC	CASSDRDRAYFFGYTF
TRBV10-3	.	.	TRBJ2-7	TGTGCCATCAGACCCGGACAGACCCGGGAGCAGTACTTC	CAIRPGQTREQYF
TRBV29-1	.	.	TRBJ1-4	TGCAGCGTTGACACGGGGAATGAAAAACTGTTTTTT	CSVDTGNEKLFF
TRBV6-2/TRBV6-3	.	.	TRBJ2-7	TGTGCCAGCAGTACCCGGGAGCTCCATACTTACGAGCAGTACTTC	CASSTRELHTYEQYF
TRBV18	few	.	TRBJ2-7	TGTGCCAGCTCGGAGGGACAGATGATCTACGAGCAGTACTTC	CASSEGQMIYEQYF
TRBV15	.	.	TRBJ2-3	TGTGCCACCAACTCAAGACTAGGCAGCACAGATACGCAGTATTTT	CATNSRLGSTDTQYF
TRBV28	.	.	TRBJ1-3	TGTGCCAGCAGTTCTCCGGGTTCAGGAAACACCATATATTTT	CASSSPGSGNTIYF
TRBV29-1	.	.	TRBJ1-2	TGCAGCGTTGAAGGCACTCAGCAGGATGGCTACACCTTC	CSVEGTQQDGYTF